Shown below are 11 T cell receptor beta chains from a single sample sequenced in a study of blood T cell repertoires in COVID-19. Generated by immunoSEQ multiplex PCR, the TCRdb table keeps only in-frame clones and is missing some. In the table there are about 270,000 clones, roughly 88% of which are singletons. Sequenced sample: PBMCs or T cells enriched from blood (not recorded which). The receptors come from a woman aged 40 to 50 with acute COVID-19.

CDR3 sequence reads: CATSDSGGRGDTQYF. CDR3 nucleotide sequence: TGTGCCACCAGTGATTCGGGAGGAAGGGGAGATACGCAGTATTTT. This chain joins TRBV24-1 and TRBJ2-3; 7 positions agree with TRBD2. The ends lost 2 bases at V and 5 bases at J; junction bases unmatched: 6. Germline-derived CDR1 and CDR2 are KGHDR and SFDVKD. The CDR3 runs 15 residues.

The chain has TRBV7-8 and TRBJ1-6; 8 bases are shared with TRBD1. The CDR3 is made up of 14 amino acids. CDR1 SGHVS and CDR2 FQNEAQ come from the germline V gene. V trimming: 3 bases; J trimming: 10 bases; junction bases outside the gene matches: 5. This CDR3 reads CASSLDRVASPLHF. CDR3 nucleotides: TGTGCCAGCAGCTTGGACAGGGTCGCGTCACCCCTCCACTTT.

The chain employs TRBV21-1 and TRBJ2-1; the D call TRBD1 from the table was never checked on the DNA. TRBV21-1 is a documented pseudogene. The CDR3 length is 17 residues. The CDR3 reads CASSKGAGQGTYNEQFF. DNA for the CDR3: TGTGCCAGCAGCAAAGGCGCCGGACAGGGTACCTACAATGAGCAGTTCTTC.

The V gene is TRBV9, the J gene TRBJ2-3; 7 positions match TRBD1. Losses at the gene ends were 3 bases for V and 0 bases for J; bases not matched to a gene: 1. The germline V gene has CDR1 SGDLS and CDR2 YYNGEE. The CDR3 has 14 amino acids. The CDR3 here is CASSAGQSTDTQYF. The DNA for the CDR3 is TGTGCCAGCAGCGCGGGACAGAGCACAGATACGCAGTATTTT.

The chain links TRBV5-1 to TRBJ2-3, with 12 bases that match TRBD2. Germline V gene sequence: CDR1 SGHRS, CDR2 YFSETQ. The V and J ends lost 2 bases and 1 base, in that order; junction bases with no gene match: 2. The CDR3 has 16 residues. CDR3 DNA sequence: TGCGCCAGCAGCTTTTCTAGCGGGAGGGGCACAGATACGCAGTATTTT. Translating gives CASSFSSGRGTDTQYF.

This clone was picked up one time. The same CDR3 arises from other DNA sequences in this sample as well. The rearrangement links TRBV7-9 to TRBJ1-6; weak D call: TRBD1 (5 bases). This CDR3 is 12 amino acids long. Trimming stripped 5 bases from V and 9 bases from J, with 8 bases between. CDR1 is SEHNR, CDR2 FQNEAQ, per germline (reference sequence). The CDR3, as DNA: TGTGCCAGCAGCCTAACAGGTTCACCCCTCCACTTT. This codes for CASSLTGSPLHF.

The chain uses TRBV28 and TRBJ1-3; TRBD1 is a possible D gene (6 bases). V was clipped by 3 bases and J by 0 bases, with 9 bases between them. The CDR3 is 15 amino acids. Germline values: CDR1 MDHEN, CDR2 SYDVKM. CDR3 loop: CASSFEQGSGNTIYF. CDR3 coding DNA: TGTGCCAGCAGTTTCGAACAGGGCTCTGGAAACACCATATATTTT. The full variable domain, rest sourced from reference TRBV28 and TRBJ1-3, is DVKVTQSSRYLVKRTGEKVFLECVQDMDHENMFWYRQDPGLGLRLIYFSYDVKMKEKGDIPEGYSVSREKKERFSLILESASTNQTSMYLCASSFEQGSGNTIYFGEGSWLTVV.

The rearrangement joins TRBV6-5 to TRBJ2-5; 10 bases fit TRBD1. In germline, CDR1 is MNHEY, CDR2 SVGAGI. This CDR3 has 16 residues. V trimming: 4 bases; J trimming: 4 bases; junction bases outside the gene matches: 9. The CDR3 sequence: CASSLPSGTGVETQYF. CDR3 coding DNA: TGTGCCAGCAGTTTGCCGTCCGGGACAGGGGTAGAGACCCAGTACTTC.

The gene calls are TRBV7-9 and TRBJ2-5, with 7 bases that match TRBD1. The CDR3 contains 13 residues. With V trimmed by 5 bases and J by 7 bases, 7 bases remained unmatched. CDR1 is SEHNR and CDR2 is FQNEAQ in the germline V gene (reference sequence). The CDR3: CASSLGQDTTQYF. The CDR3 nucleotides are TGTGCCAGCAGCCTCGGACAGGACACGACCCAGTACTTC.

CDR3: CASSSTGWARQPQHF. CDR3 nucleotide sequence: TGTGCCAGCTCGTCCACAGGGTGGGCGCGTCAGCCCCAGCATTTT. The rearrangement uses TRBV18 and TRBJ1-5; tentatively, D is TRBD1 (6 bases). CDR1 is KGHSH and CDR2 is LQKENI in the germline V gene. The V and J ends lost 6 bases and 6 bases respectively, with 18 bases between them. The CDR3 has 15 amino acids.

This clone has just a few counts. The gene calls are TRBV2 and TRBJ1-4; weak D call: TRBD1 (6 bases). Germline lookup yields CDR1 SNHLY and CDR2 FYNNEI. Deletions cut 6 bases from V and 4 bases from J, with 12 bases between. The CDR3 is made up of 14 amino acids. The CDR3 protein is CASRLDRLNEKLFF. CDR3 in DNA: TGTGCCAGCAGGCTTGACAGGCTTAATGAAAAACTGTTTTTT.